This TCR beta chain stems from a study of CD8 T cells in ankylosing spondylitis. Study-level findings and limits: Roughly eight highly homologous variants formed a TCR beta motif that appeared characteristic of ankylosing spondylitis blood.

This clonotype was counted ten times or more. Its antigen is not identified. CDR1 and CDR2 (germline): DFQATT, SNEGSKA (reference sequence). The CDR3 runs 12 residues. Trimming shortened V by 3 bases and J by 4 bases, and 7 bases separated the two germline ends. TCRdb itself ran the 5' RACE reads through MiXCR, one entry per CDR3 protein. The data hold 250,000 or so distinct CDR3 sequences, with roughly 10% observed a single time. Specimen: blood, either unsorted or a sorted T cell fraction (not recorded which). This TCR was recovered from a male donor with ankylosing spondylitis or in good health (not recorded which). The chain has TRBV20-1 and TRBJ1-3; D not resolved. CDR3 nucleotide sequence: TGCAGTGCTAGCGGAAACGGAAACACCATATATTTT. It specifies CSASGNGNTIYF.